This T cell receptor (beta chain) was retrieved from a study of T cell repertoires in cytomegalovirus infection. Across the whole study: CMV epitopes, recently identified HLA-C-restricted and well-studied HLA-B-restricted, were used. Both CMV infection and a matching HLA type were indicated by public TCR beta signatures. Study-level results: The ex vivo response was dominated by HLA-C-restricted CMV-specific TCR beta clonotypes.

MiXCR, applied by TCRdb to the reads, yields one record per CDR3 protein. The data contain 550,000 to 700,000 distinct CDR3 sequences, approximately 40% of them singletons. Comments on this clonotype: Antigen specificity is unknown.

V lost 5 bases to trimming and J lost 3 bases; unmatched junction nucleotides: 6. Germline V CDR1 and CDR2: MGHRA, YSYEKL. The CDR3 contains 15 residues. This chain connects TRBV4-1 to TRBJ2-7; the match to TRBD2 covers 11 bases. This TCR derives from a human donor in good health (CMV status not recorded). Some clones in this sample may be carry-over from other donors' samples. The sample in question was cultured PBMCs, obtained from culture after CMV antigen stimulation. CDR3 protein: CASSYLTSGNYEQYF. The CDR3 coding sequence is TGCGCCAGCAGCTACCTGACTAGCGGGAACTACGAGCAGTACTTC.